This T cell receptor (beta chain) came from a study of blood T cell repertoires in COVID-19. Data came from immunoSEQ multiplex PCR; TCRdb stores just in-frame clones and leaves some out. The sample records around 400,000 clones, about 88% being singletons. CDR1 is GTSNPN, CDR2 SVGIG, per germline (reference sequence). The CDR3 loop spans 15 amino acids. V was trimmed by 0 bases and J by 3 bases, leaving 14 bases between them. This clone was observed a handful of times. The receptor comes from a woman under 30 who had been exposed to COVID-19. This chain links TRBV30 with TRBJ1-2, with a tentative D call TRBD1 (5 bases). Sequencing was performed on PBMCs or T cells enriched from blood (not recorded which). Written as DNA, the CDR3 is TGTGCCTGGAGTGTAACAGGTCTCGGGCACTATGGCTACACCTTC. Residues: CAWSVTGLGHYGYTF.